A single sample gave rise to the 25 T cell receptor beta chains below, sequenced in a study. MiXCR, applied by TCRdb to the RT-PCR reads, yields one record per CDR3 protein. This table holds fewer than 800,000 distinct CDR3 sequences, 13% to 15% found once. Sequences were obtained from memory CD4+ T cells from blood. Receptors originate from a female donor in good health, serving as a healthy control.

V gene TRBV20-1 combines with J gene TRBJ2-7; a weak D match, TRBD2 (5 bases). Deletions cut 2 bases from V and 4 bases from J, with 15 bases between. Germline CDR1 DFQATT, CDR2 SNEGSKA (reference sequence). The CDR3 has 14 residues. The CDR3 DNA is TGCAGTGCTAGACGACCGGAGGCTATATACGAGCAGTACTTC. Protein product: CSARRPEAIYEQYF.

The chain couples TRBV20-1 to TRBJ1-4, with TRBD1 matching 8 bases. V lost 7 bases and J lost 10; bases outside the gene matches: 11. This CDR3 has 13 amino acids. Germline CDR1 DFQATT, CDR2 SNEGSKA (reference sequence). In DNA, the CDR3 is TGCAGTGTTACTGACCGCGGACAGGGAAAACTGTTTTTT. This codes for CSVTDRGQGKLFF.

CDR3 sequence reads: CASSVLGSGANVLTF. CDR3 DNA sequence: TGTGCCAGCAGCGTATTGGGCTCTGGGGCCAACGTCCTGACTTTC. This chain connects TRBV9 to TRBJ2-6, with D unclear. Trimming cost V 1 base and J 0 bases, with 5 bases left between them. This CDR3 has 15 amino acids. Germline CDR1 reads SGDLS; CDR2 reads YYNGEE.

The gene calls are TRBV7-2 and TRBJ2-2; the D gene is possibly TRBD2 (8 bases). The length of the CDR3 is 16 residues. The V end lost 4 bases, the J end lost 2 bases, and 14 bases lay between the germline ends. Germline CDR1 reads SGHTA; CDR2 reads FQGNSA. The CDR3 sequence: CASSYSGTDNTGELFF. The CDR3 DNA follows: TGTGCCAGCAGCTATAGCGGGACAGATAACACCGGGGAGCTGTTTTTT.

In this sample, this clonotype turned up a few times. The chain employs TRBV20-1 and TRBJ2-1; TRBD2 matches at 12 bases. Losses at the gene ends were 6 bases for V and 4 bases for J; bases not matched to a gene: 10. This CDR3 is built from 16 residues. Germline loops: CDR1 DFQATT, CDR2 SNEGSKA (reference sequence). The CDR3 sequence is CSAERLAGVNYNEQFF. In nucleotides, the CDR3 is TGCAGTGCCGAGAGACTAGCGGGAGTAAATTACAATGAGCAGTTCTTC.

This clonotype has a handful of counts. One end of the junction varies from germline; a read error may be responsible. The chain recombines TRBV6-1 with TRBJ2-7; D may be TRBD2 (6 bases). The germline V gene has CDR1 MNHNS and CDR2 SASEGT. The CDR3 is made up of 15 amino acids. CDR3 nucleotide sequence: TGTGCCAGCATTGAAGGAGTGGGGGGAGCCTACGAGCAGTACTTC. It specifies CASIEGVGGAYEQYF.

The chain couples TRBV7-2 to TRBJ2-2; 11 bases are a match to TRBD2. Per germline, CDR1 SGHTA and CDR2 FQGNSA. CDR3 length: 15 amino acids. J was trimmed by 5 bases and V by 7 bases; bases with no gene match: 6. CDR3 sequence: CASTRWTSGTGELFF. CDR3 nucleotide sequence: TGTGCCAGCACCCGCTGGACTAGCGGGACCGGGGAGCTGTTTTTT.

This clonotype was seen only a few times. Sequence at one end of the junction differs from germline and may be a read error. The chain uses TRBV5-1 and TRBJ2-3; 7 bases agree with TRBD2. The CDR3 extends over 14 amino acids. The germline V gene encodes CDR1 SGHRS and CDR2 YFSETQ. This CDR3 reads CASSFGGRTDTQYF. The CDR3 nucleotides read TGTGCCAGCAGCTTCGGCGGGAGAACAGATACGCAGTATTTT.

This chain joins TRBV4-2 and TRBJ1-5; D uncertain. CDR3 length: 12 amino acids. V gave up 7 bases and J gave up 7 bases, with 11 bases separating them. Germline CDR1 reads LGHNA; CDR2 reads YNFKEQ. DNA for the CDR3: TGTGCCAGCACCTTAGAAGAACAGCCCCAGCATTTT. Translation gives CASTLEEQPQHF.

This clonotype was detected ten times or more. The V call is TRBV29-1, the J call TRBJ2-3, with 12 positions matching TRBD2. The length of the CDR3 is 15 residues. Germline lookup yields CDR1 SQVTM and CDR2 ANQGSEA. V dropped 5 bases and J dropped 3; count of bases not matched to a gene: 6. CDR3 region: CSVTGLAGRTDTQYF. CDR3 bases: TGCAGCGTTACTGGACTAGCGGGAAGAACAGATACGCAGTATTTT.

The chain carries TRBV6-5 and TRBJ1-6, with TRBD1 as a possible D gene (6 bases). CDR1 is MNHEY, CDR2 SVGAGI, per germline. The CDR3 has 16 residues. Between the trimmed V and J ends, which lost 3 bases and 7 bases, there was a span of 16 bases. In DNA, the CDR3 is TGTGCCAGCAGTTATAGGTGGGGGGGCGAGAATTCACCCCTCCACTTT. This gives the protein CASSYRWGGENSPLHF.

This clonotype was recorded at least ten times. The chain is built from TRBV29-1 and TRBJ1-1, with 7 bases lining up with TRBD1. The germline V gene encodes CDR1 SQVTM and CDR2 ANQGSEA. The CDR3 contains 14 residues. The J segment lost 4 bases and the V segment lost 3 bases, leaving 8 bases of the junction unmatched. The DNA for the CDR3 is TGCAGCGTTGAGGACAGGATGGATAGCACTGAAGCTTTCTTT. This translates into CSVEDRMDSTEAFF.

This clonotype has a handful of counts. This rearrangement joins TRBV6-1 to TRBJ2-7; either TRBD1 or TRBD2 may supply D (6 bases each). Germline CDR1 MNHNS, CDR2 SASEGT. Trimming took 6 bases from V and 2 from J, leaving 17 bases between them. The CDR3 contains 15 residues. CDR3 coding DNA: TGTGCCAGCAGCGGGGGCAGCGGGCCCACCTACGAGCAGTACTTC. Encoded protein: CASSGGSGPTYEQYF.

The sample holds a few counts of this clonotype. V and J are TRBV18 and TRBJ1-1; TRBD1 matches 9 bases. The CDR3 is made up of 15 amino acids. Per the germline V gene, CDR1 is KGHSH and CDR2 is LQKENI. The J segment lost 3 bases and the V segment lost 6 bases, leaving 8 bases of the junction unmatched. CDR3 residues: CASSPYRGQDTEAFF. Here the CDR3 DNA reads TGTGCCAGCTCGCCATACAGGGGGCAGGACACTGAAGCTTTCTTT.

V gene TRBV9 combines with J gene TRBJ2-2, with TRBD1 matching over 9 bases. The ends lost 3 bases at V and 3 bases at J; junction bases unmatched: 12. This CDR3 has 18 amino acids. In germline, CDR1 is SGDLS, CDR2 YYNGEE. The CDR3 region is CASSASGRTGDYTGELFF. The CDR3 DNA sequence: TGTGCCAGCAGCGCCTCTGGGAGGACAGGGGATTACACCGGGGAGCTGTTTTTT.

The V gene is TRBV19, the J gene TRBJ2-1; 10 nucleotides agree with TRBD2. Per germline, CDR1 LNHDA and CDR2 SQIVND (reference sequence). The CDR3 spans 15 residues. Germline trimming cut 4 bases from V and 4 bases from J; bases unmatched to any gene: 4. The DNA for the CDR3 is TGTGCCAGTAGTACCCGGACTAGCGGATACAATGAGCAGTTCTTC. Its protein product is CASSTRTSGYNEQFF.

This clonotype has just a few counts. This chain connects TRBV7-9 to TRBJ2-1, with 7 positions matching TRBD2. Germline V gene lookup returns CDR1 SEHNR and CDR2 FQNEAQ (reference sequence). The CDR3 runs 17 residues. Trimming at V came to 7 bases and at J to 7 bases, leaving 19 bases not matched to a gene. The CDR3 bases are TGTGCCAGCATAGAGCGGGCATGGGGCGGGAGTAGGAATGAGCAGTTCTTC. It specifies CASIERAWGGSRNEQFF.

This clonotype was seen at least ten times. The chain employs TRBV5-1 and TRBJ2-7, with 7 bases identical to TRBD2. This CDR3 is built from 15 residues. The germline V gene encodes CDR1 SGHRS and CDR2 YFSETQ. The J segment lost 5 bases and the V segment lost 1 base, leaving 9 bases of the junction unmatched. The CDR3 DNA is TGCGCCAGCAGCTTGATGGGAGGGGTCAGCCACGAGCAGTACTTC. Translation gives CASSLMGGVSHEQYF.

V usage is TRBV9 and J usage is TRBJ2-5; D may be TRBD1 or TRBD2 (6 bases each). The germline CDR1 and CDR2 sequences are SGDLS and YYNGEE. The CDR3 extends over 16 amino acids. V shed 0 bases and J shed 3 bases, with 15 bases lying between them. The CDR3 nucleotides are TGTGCCAGCAGCGTAGAGCCCCCGGGGGCTAAAGAGACCCAGTACTTC. Residues: CASSVEPPGAKETQYF. Looking up the rest from reference TRBV9 and TRBJ2-5 gives the full variable domain: DSGVTQTPKHLITATGQRVTLRCSPRSGDLSVYWYQQSLDQGLQFLIQYYNGEERAKGNILERFSAQQFPDLHSELNLSSLELGDSALYFCASSVEPPGAKETQYFGPGTRLLVL.

The chain combines TRBV24-1 with TRBJ2-2; 9 bases align to TRBD1. Germline V gives CDR1 KGHDR, CDR2 SFDVKD. Unmatched junction bases numbered 3, after V lost 2 bases and J lost 0 bases. CDR3 length: 17 amino acids. As DNA, the CDR3 is TGTGCCACCAGTGATTCCGGACAGGGGTCGAACACCGGGGAGCTGTTTTTT. Amino acids: CATSDSGQGSNTGELFF.

J is TRBJ2-7 and V is TRBV5-4, with TRBD2 matching over 7 bases. Germline-derived CDR1 and CDR2 are SGHNT and YYREEE (reference sequence). J gave up 3 bases and V 1 base, and 10 bases lay outside the gene matches. The CDR3 covers 16 residues. In DNA form, the CDR3 reads TGTGCCAGCAGCTTGCATTTGCGGGAGTCCCACTACGAGCAGTACTTC. Residues: CASSLHLRESHYEQYF.

This chain uses TRBV28 with TRBJ2-7; D uncertain. The CDR3 loop spans 12 amino acids. In germline, CDR1 is MDHEN, CDR2 SYDVKM. Trimming stripped 5 bases from V and 4 bases from J, with 9 bases between. CDR3 sequence reads: CASSNSGYEQYF. Here the CDR3 DNA reads TGTGCCAGCAGTAACTCCGGTTACGAGCAGTACTTC.

In this sample, this clonotype turned up many times. The chain combines TRBV7-2 with TRBJ2-1; D remains unclear. Germline CDR1 reads SGHTA; CDR2 reads FQGNSA. Deletions cut 2 bases from V and 5 bases from J, with 7 bases between. This CDR3 spans 13 amino acids. The CDR3 coding sequence is TGTGCCAGCAGCTTACTGCTGAACAATGAGCAGTTCTTC. It encodes CASSLLLNNEQFF.

This clonotype has a handful of counts. The V gene is TRBV4-1, the J gene TRBJ1-6; D call uncertain. This CDR3 contains 16 residues. V was trimmed by 1 base and J by 9 bases, leaving 16 bases between them. CDR1 and CDR2 from the germline V gene are MGHRA and YSYEKL. CDR3 DNA sequence: TGCGCCAGCAGCCAAGGTTCAGGACGGATATTTTCACCCCTCCACTTT. The encoded protein is CASSQGSGRIFSPLHF.

The chain joins TRBV20-1 to TRBJ2-1; 7 nucleotides align to TRBD2. V was pared by 5 bases and J by 0 bases, with 7 bases of the junction left unmatched. Germline CDR1 and CDR2: DFQATT and SNEGSKA (reference sequence). This CDR3 region has 15 residues. CDR3 bases: TGCAGTGCTCACCCTGGCGGGAGCTCCTACAATGAGCAGTTCTTC. Residues: CSAHPGGSSYNEQFF.